This is a list of T cell receptor beta chains from one sample in a study of T cell responses to AZD1222 COVID-19 vaccine. Here immunoSEQ multiplex PCR was the method, and the copy in TCRdb shows in-frame clones only, minus some. The data contain roughly 160,000 clones, just under 95% of them singletons. Sample: peripheral blood, taken on day 0 of AZD1222 vaccination. These receptors were taken from an adult in good health. The CDR3 runs from the conserved cysteine through the conserved F or W. The D gene is left open where the match is weak. The size entry is marked missing in some rows and otherwise reads once, few, many or a size class.

d_call,j_call,clone_size,v_call,cdr3_aa,cdr3_nt
TRBD2,TRBJ2-2,NA,TRBV3-1/TRBV3-2,CASSQDPGGPGTGELFF,TGTGCCAGCAGCCAAGATCCGGGAGGGCCAGGGACCGGGGAGCTGTTTTTT
NA,TRBJ1-1,NA,TRBV5-5,CASSLDRVGEAFF,TGTGCCAGCAGCTTGGACAGGGTTGGTGAAGCTTTCTTT
NA,TRBJ1-4,NA,TRBV6-5,CASSLGQTNEKLFF,TGTGCCAGCAGTTTAGGACAGACAAATGAAAAACTGTTTTTT
NA,TRBJ1-2,once,TRBV2,CASFERQSNYGYTF,TGTGCCAGCTTCGAGAGACAGAGTAACTATGGCTACACCTTC
TRBD1,TRBJ1-1,NA,TRBV4-3,CASSQEFGTGGAFF,TGCGCCAGCAGCCAAGAATTCGGGACAGGGGGAGCTTTCTTT
TRBD1,TRBJ2-7,NA,TRBV27,CASSQDRGPYEQYF,TGTGCCAGCAGTCAGGACAGGGGCCCCTACGAGCAGTACTTC
NA,TRBJ1-5,NA,TRBV19,CAIRQGNQPQHF,TGTGCCATTAGGCAGGGAAACCAGCCCCAGCATTTT
NA,TRBJ1-2,NA,TRBV14,CASSQGIRALANYGYTF,TGTGCCAGCAGCCAAGGGATTCGGGCATTAGCTAACTATGGCTACACCTTC
NA,TRBJ1-1,NA,TRBV7-2,CASSLAPRGNTEAFF,TGTGCCAGCAGCTTAGCCCCCAGGGGGAACACTGAAGCTTTCTTT
NA,TRBJ2-1,NA,TRBV6-1,CASALGAKGEQFF,TGTGCCAGCGCCCTAGGGGCTAAAGGGGAGCAGTTCTTC
NA,TRBJ1-2,once,TRBV27,CASSLSADNYGYTF,TGTGCCAGCAGTTTATCTGCGGATAACTACGGCTACACCTTC
TRBD2,TRBJ2-1,NA,TRBV4-1,CASSQGSGSDEQFF,TGCGCCAGCAGCCAAGGTAGCGGGAGTGACGAGCAGTTCTTC
NA,TRBJ2-3,NA,TRBV10-3,CAISESGYGLRDTDTQYF,TGTGCCATCAGTGAGTCGGGCTACGGACTCAGGGACACAGATACGCAGTATTTT
TRBD1,TRBJ1-5,NA,TRBV4-1,CASSQDWTGGVSNQPQHF,TGCGCCAGCAGCCAAGATTGGACAGGGGGCGTAAGCAATCAGCCCCAGCATTTT
NA,TRBJ1-1,NA,TRBV19,CASSIGRAVTEAFF,TGTGCCAGTAGTATAGGCAGGGCCGTCACTGAAGCTTTCTTT
NA,TRBJ2-7,NA,TRBV6-5,CASASFRKHTYEQYF,TGTGCCTCAGCGTCTTTTCGCAAGCACACCTACGAGCAGTACTTC
NA,TRBJ1-5,NA,TRBV21-1,CASSKWQGLPYSNQPQHF,TGTGCCAGCAGCAAATGGCAGGGCCTACCTTATAGCAATCAGCCCCAGCATTTT
NA,TRBJ2-7,NA,TRBV11-1,CASSSQVSYEQYF,TGTGCCAGCAGCTCACAGGTCTCCTACGAGCAGTACTTC
NA,TRBJ1-2,NA,TRBV7-2,CASSSQVGHLSYGYTF,TGTGCCAGCAGCTCCCAAGTGGGGCACTTATCCTATGGCTACACCTTC
NA,TRBJ2-7,NA,TRBV6-5,CASSRSLAGTYEQYF,TGTGCCAGCAGTAGGTCACTAGCAGGAACCTACGAGCAGTACTTC
TRBD1,TRBJ2-7,NA,TRBV5-5,CASSPRRDRPYEQYF,TGTGCCAGCAGCCCCCGTCGGGACAGACCCTACGAGCAGTACTTC
TRBD1,TRBJ2-7,NA,TRBV15,CATSRDWGQSYEQYF,TGTGCCACCAGCAGAGACTGGGGACAGAGCTACGAGCAGTACTTC
NA,TRBJ2-7,NA,TRBV7-9,CASSNGHTTNEQYF,TGTGCCAGCAGCAACGGACACACCACGAACGAGCAGTACTTC
NA,TRBJ2-2,NA,TRBV18,CASSPRVDTGELFF,TGTGCCAGCTCACCGCGCGTTGACACCGGGGAGCTGTTTTTT
NA,TRBJ1-1,NA,TRBV19,CASSDPGDVRGTEAFF,TGTGCCAGTTCAGACCCCGGGGATGTTAGGGGCACTGAAGCTTTCTTT
NA,TRBJ2-7,NA,TRBV7-8,CASSLAQAGYEQYF,TGTGCCAGCAGCTTAGCGCAGGCAGGCTACGAGCAGTACTTC
TRBD2,TRBJ2-1,NA,TRBV6-1,CASSEGGGSGYNEQFF,TGTGCCAGCAGTGAAGGGGGCGGGAGTGGCTACAATGAGCAGTTCTTC
NA,TRBJ2-1,NA,TRBV9,CASSVAGYNEQFF,TGTGCCAGCAGCGTAGCAGGCTACAATGAGCAGTTCTTC
TRBD1,TRBJ2-7,NA,TRBV4-3,CASSQDPTGGPYEQYF,TGCGCCAGCAGCCAAGATCCGACAGGGGGCCCGTACGAGCAGTACTTC
NA,TRBJ2-7,NA,TRBV5-6,CASSLASPTYEQYF,TGTGCCAGCAGCTTGGCTAGCCCTACCTACGAGCAGTACTTC
NA,TRBJ2-7,NA,TRBV3-1/TRBV3-2,CASRPHYEQYF,TGTGCCAGCAGACCCCACTACGAGCAGTACTTC
NA,TRBJ2-7,once,TRBV19,CASNTPGRRSSYEQYF,TGTGCCAGTAACACCCCAGGTCGTCGGAGCTCCTACGAGCAGTACTTC
NA,TRBJ2-4,NA,TRBV2,CASSPPGVAKNIQYF,TGTGCCAGCAGCCCCCCGGGGGTAGCCAAAAACATTCAGTACTTC
TRBD1,TRBJ1-5,NA,TRBV2,CASSTQGANQPQHF,TGTGCCAGCAGTACTCAGGGGGCGAATCAGCCCCAGCATTTT
TRBD1,TRBJ1-6,NA,TRBV29-1,CSVAPGGGNSPLHF,TGCAGCGTAGCCCCAGGGGGCGGTAATTCACCCCTCCACTTT
NA,TRBJ2-7,NA,TRBV3-1/TRBV3-2,CASSQVREQYF,TGTGCCAGCAGCCAAGTGAGGGAGCAGTACTTC
NA,TRBJ2-3,NA,TRBV24-1,CATLRRDGSTDTQYF,TGTGCCACCTTGAGGAGGGACGGAAGCACAGATACGCAGTATTTT
TRBD2,TRBJ2-5,NA,TRBV27,CASSLLTSGGKTQYF,TGTGCCAGCAGTTTACTGACTAGCGGGGGTAAGACCCAGTACTTC
NA,TRBJ1-3,once,TRBV3-1/TRBV3-2,CASSQQGSTGNTIYF,TGTGCCAGCAGCCAACAGGGTAGTACTGGAAACACCATATATTTT
TRBD2,TRBJ2-1,NA,TRBV18,CASSPTTSGRYNEQFF,TGTGCCAGCTCACCTACGACTAGCGGGCGCTACAATGAGCAGTTCTTC
NA,TRBJ2-7,NA,TRBV2,CASSVVYYEQYF,TGTGCCAGCAGTGTGGTTTACTACGAGCAGTACTTC